Sequencing of this T cell receptor (beta chain) was carried out in a study of shared clonotypes between healthy human individuals. General observations from the study: In several donors, around 5.5% of naive CD4 clonotypes appeared in common. Having only a few donors restricted how much genetic and exposure-history diversity was captured.

As concerns this clone: Its antigen is still unknown.

Produced via immunoSEQ multiplex PCR; TCRdb's table is partial and in-frame only. The data hold about 340,000 clones, with around four fifths observed a single time. All donors qualified as healthy HIV-negative adults and had experienced no recent acute infections or vaccinations. Naive CD4+ cells were CD45RA-selected; the remaining cells were memory. V shed 4 bases and J 3 bases; nucleotides not matched to a gene: 4. The germline CDR1 and CDR2 sequences are SGDLS and YYNGEE. The CDR3 has 13 amino acids. The J gene is TRBJ2-7, the V gene TRBV9, with 7 bases lining up with TRBD2. Sequencing was done on a sample of memory CD4+ T cells sorted from blood. Subset in this sample: CD45RA-negative fraction. This receptor was obtained from a young man in good health. For the CDR3, the DNA is TGTGCCAGCAGCTCGGGGGAGGGCTACGAGCAGTACTTC. Translating it yields CASSSGEGYEQYF.